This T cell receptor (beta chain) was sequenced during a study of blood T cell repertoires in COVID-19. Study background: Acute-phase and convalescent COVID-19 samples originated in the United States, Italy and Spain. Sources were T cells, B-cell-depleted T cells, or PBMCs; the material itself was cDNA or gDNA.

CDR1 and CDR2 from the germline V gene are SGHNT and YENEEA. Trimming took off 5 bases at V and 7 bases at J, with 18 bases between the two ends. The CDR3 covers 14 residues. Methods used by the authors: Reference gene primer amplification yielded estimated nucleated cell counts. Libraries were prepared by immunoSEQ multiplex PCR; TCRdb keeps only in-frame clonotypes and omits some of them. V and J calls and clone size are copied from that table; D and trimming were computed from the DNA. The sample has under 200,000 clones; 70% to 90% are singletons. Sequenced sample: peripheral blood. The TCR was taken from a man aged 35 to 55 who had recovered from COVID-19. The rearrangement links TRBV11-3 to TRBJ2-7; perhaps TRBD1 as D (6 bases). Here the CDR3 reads CASSHKWTAWEQYF. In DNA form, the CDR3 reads TGTGCCAGCAGCCACAAATGGACAGCGTGGGAGCAGTACTTC.